This T cell receptor (beta chain) was captured in a study of cytomegalovirus exposure and HLA in healthy donors. General study results and limits: As a later analysis showed, several of the most significant clusters appeared to be linked to common viral pathogens.

As concerns this clone: Its antigen is undetermined.

This PCR relied on a set of 60 Vbeta primers and 13 Jbeta primers. Profiling relied on immunoSEQ multiplex PCR, and the TCRdb table lists in-frame clones only, not all of them. The repertoire has roughly 200,000 clones, around 77% of them found once; the top ten carry around 2.5%. What was sequenced was PBMCs. This receptor was obtained from a man aged 60 to 75 in good health and CMV-seronegative.

CDR3 sequence: CASSSWQGPNTDTQYF. CDR3 sequence (DNA): TGTGCCAGCAGCTCATGGCAGGGGCCGAACACAGATACGCAGTATTTT. The chain couples TRBV7-2 to TRBJ2-3; D perhaps matches TRBD1 (6 bases). The germline V and J ends were trimmed by 4 bases and 2 bases, with 16 bases remaining between them. The CDR3 loop spans 16 amino acids. From germline, CDR1 is SGHTA and CDR2 FQGNSA.